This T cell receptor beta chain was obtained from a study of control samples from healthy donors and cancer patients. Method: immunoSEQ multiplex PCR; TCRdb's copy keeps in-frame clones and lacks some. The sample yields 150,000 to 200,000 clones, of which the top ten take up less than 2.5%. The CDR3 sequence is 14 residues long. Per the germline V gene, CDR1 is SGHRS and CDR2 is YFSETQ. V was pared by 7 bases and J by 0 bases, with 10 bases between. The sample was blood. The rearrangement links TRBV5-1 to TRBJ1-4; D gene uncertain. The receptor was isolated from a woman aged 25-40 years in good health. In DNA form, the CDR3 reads TGCGCCAGCGCCCCAGGAGCAACTAATGAAAAACTGTTTTTT. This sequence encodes CASAPGATNEKLFF.